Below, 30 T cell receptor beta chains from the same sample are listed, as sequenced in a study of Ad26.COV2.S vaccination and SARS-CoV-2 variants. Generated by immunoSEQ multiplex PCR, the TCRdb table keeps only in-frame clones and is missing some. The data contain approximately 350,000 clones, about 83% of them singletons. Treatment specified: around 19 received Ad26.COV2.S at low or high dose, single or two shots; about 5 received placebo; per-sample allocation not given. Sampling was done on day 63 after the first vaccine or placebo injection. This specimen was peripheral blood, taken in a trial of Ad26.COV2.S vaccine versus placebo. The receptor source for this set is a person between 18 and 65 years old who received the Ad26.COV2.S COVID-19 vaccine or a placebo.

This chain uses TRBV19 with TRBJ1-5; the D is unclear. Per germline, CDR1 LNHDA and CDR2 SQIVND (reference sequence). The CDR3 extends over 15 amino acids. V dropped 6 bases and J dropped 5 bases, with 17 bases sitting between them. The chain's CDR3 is CASSLPGYSYQPQHF. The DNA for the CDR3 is TGTGCCAGTAGCCTGCCTGGTTATTCTTATCAGCCCCAGCATTTT. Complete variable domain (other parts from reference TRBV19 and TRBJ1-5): DGGITQSPKYLFRKEGQNVTLSCEQNLNHDAMYWYRQDPGQGLRLIYYSQIVNDFQKGDIAEGYSVSREKKESFPLTVTSAQKNPTAFYLCASSLPGYSYQPQHFGDGTRLSIL.

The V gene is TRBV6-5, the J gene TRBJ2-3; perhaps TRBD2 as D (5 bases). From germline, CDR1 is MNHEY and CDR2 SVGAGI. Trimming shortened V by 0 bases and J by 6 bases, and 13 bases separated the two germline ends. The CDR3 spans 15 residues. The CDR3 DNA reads TGTGCCAGCAGTTACTCTGGTCTAGCAAGCGATACGCAGTATTTT. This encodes CASSYSGLASDTQYF.

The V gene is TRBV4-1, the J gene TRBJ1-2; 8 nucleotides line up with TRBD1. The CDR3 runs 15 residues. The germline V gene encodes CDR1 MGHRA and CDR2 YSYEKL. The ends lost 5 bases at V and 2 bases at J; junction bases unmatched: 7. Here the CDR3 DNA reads TGCGCCAGCAGCTTTGGACAGGGAGTCAACTATGGCTACACCTTC. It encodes CASSFGQGVNYGYTF.

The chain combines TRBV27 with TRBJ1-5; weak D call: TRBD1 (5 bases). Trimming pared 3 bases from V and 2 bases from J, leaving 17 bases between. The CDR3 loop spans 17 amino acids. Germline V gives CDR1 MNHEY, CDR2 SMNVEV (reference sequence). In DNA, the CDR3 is TGTGCCAGCAGTTTCCTGGGACCTTTGTTGGGCAATCAGCCCCAGCATTTT. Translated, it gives CASSFLGPLLGNQPQHF.

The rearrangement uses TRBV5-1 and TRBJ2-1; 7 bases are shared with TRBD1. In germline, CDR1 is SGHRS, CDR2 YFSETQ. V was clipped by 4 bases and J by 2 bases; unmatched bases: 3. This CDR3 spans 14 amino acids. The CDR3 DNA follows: TGCGCCAGCAGCGCCGGGACAGCCTACAATGAGCAGTTCTTC. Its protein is CASSAGTAYNEQFF.

The CDR3 loop is CASSLSGYNEQFF. For the CDR3, the DNA is TGTGCCAGCAGCTTATCGGGCTACAATGAGCAGTTCTTC. The rearrangement links TRBV7-2 to TRBJ2-1, with unresolved D. V was clipped by 2 bases and J by 3 bases, with 5 bases between them. The germline gives CDR1 SGHTA, CDR2 FQGNSA. CDR3 size: 13 residues.

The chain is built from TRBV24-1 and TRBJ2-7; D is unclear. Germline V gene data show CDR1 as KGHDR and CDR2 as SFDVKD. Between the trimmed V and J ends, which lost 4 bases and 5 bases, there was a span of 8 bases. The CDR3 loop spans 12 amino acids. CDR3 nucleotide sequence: TGTGCCACCAGTGAAAAGGAGAACGAGCAGTACTTC. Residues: CATSEKENEQYF.

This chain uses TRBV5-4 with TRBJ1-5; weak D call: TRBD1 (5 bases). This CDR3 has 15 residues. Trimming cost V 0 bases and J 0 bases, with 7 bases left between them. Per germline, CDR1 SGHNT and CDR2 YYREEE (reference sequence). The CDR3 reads CASSLGGGSNQPQHF. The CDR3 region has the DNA TGTGCCAGCAGCTTGGGGGGGGGTAGCAATCAGCCCCAGCATTTT.

The CDR3 nucleotides read TGTGCCAGCAGCCAAGGTAGGGGCTCCTTCAATCAGCCCCAGCATTTT. It translates to CASSQGRGSFNQPQHF. J is TRBJ1-5 and V is TRBV3-1 (or the pseudogene TRBV3-2), with D perhaps TRBD1 (5 bases). CDR1 and CDR2 (germline): LGHDT, YNNKEL (reference sequence). CDR3 size: 16 residues. V was shortened by 1 base and J by 3 bases, with 13 bases between the two germline ends.

DNA of the CDR3: TGTGCCACGACAGGGGGAGGTCAGCCCCAGCATTTT. It yields the protein CATTGGGQPQHF. The chain employs TRBV2 and TRBJ1-5; 9 bases line up with TRBD1. Germline CDR1 SNHLY, CDR2 FYNNEI. This CDR3 has 12 amino acids. Trimming removed 10 bases from V and 6 bases from J; junction bases left unmatched: 4.

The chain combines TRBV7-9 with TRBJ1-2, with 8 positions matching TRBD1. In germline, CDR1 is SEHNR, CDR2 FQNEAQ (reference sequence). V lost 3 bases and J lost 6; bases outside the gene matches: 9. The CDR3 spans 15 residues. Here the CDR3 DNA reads TGTGCCAGCAGCTTCCACCAGGGGGCACGGGATGGCTACACCTTC. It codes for CASSFHQGARDGYTF. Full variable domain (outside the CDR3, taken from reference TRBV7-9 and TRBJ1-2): DTGVSQNPRHKITKRGQNVTFRCDPISEHNRLYWYRQTLGQGPEFLTYFQNEAQLEKSRLLSDRFSAERPKGSFSTLEIQRTEQGDSAMYLCASSFHQGARDGYTFGSGTRLTVV.

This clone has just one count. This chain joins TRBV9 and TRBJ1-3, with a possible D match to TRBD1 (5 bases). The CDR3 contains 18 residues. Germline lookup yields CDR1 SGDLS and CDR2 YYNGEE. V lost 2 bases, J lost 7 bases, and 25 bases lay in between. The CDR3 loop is CASSVGPEGFGFGNTIYF. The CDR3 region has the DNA TGTGCCAGCAGCGTCGGGCCTGAGGGGTTCGGGTTCGGGAACACCATATATTTT.

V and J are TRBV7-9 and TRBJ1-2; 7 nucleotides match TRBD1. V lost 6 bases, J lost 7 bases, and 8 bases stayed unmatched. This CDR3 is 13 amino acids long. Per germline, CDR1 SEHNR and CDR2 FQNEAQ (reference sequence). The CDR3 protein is CASSPQGWFGYTF. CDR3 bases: TGTGCCAGCAGTCCACAGGGGTGGTTTGGCTACACCTTC.

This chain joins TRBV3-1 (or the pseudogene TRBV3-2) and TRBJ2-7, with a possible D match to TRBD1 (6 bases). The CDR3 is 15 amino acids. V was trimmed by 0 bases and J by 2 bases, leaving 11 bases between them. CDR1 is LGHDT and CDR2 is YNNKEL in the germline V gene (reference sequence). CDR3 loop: CASSQDPRGPYEQYF. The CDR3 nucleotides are TGTGCCAGCAGCCAAGACCCCAGGGGTCCCTACGAGCAGTACTTC.

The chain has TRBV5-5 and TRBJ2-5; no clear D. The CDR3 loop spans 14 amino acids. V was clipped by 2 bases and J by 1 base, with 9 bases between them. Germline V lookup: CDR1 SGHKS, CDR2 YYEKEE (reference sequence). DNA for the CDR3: TGTGCCAGCAGCTTAGGACCGTTCCAAGAGACCCAGTACTTC. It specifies CASSLGPFQETQYF.

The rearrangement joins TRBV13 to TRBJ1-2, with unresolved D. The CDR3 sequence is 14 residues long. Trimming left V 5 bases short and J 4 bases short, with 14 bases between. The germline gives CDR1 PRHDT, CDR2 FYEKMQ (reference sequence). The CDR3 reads CASSKNPAAYGYTF. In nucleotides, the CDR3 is TGTGCCAGCAGCAAAAATCCGGCAGCCTATGGCTACACCTTC.

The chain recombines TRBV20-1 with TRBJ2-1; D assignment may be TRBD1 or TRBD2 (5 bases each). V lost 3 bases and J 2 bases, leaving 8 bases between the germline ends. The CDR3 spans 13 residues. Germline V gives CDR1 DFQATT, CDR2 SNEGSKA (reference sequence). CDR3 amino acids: CSASGGTYNEQFF. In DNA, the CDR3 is TGCAGTGCTAGTGGGGGTACCTACAATGAGCAGTTCTTC.

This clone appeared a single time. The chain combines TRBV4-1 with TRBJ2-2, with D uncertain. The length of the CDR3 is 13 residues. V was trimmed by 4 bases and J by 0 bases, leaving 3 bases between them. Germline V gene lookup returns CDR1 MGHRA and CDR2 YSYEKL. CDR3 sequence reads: CASSRTNTGELFF. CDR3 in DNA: TGCGCCAGCAGCCGAACGAACACCGGGGAGCTGTTTTTT.

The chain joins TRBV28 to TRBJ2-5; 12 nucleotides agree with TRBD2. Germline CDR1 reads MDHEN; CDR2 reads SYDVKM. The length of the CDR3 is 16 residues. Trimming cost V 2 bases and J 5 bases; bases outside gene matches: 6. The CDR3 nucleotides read TGTGCCAGCAGTTTAGGGGCTAGCGGGGGGGTGGAGACCCAGTACTTC. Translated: CASSLGASGGVETQYF.

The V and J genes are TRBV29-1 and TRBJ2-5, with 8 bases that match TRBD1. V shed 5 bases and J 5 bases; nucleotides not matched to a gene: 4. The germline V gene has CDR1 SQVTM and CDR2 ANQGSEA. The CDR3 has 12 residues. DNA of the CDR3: TGCAGCGTTCAGGGGGCCTTGGAGACCCAGTACTTC. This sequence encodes CSVQGALETQYF. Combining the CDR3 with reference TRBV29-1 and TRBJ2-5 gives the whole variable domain SAVISQKPSRDICQRGTSLTIQCQVDSQVTMMFWYRQQPGQSLTLIATANQGSEATYESGFVIDKFPISRPNLTFSTLTVSNMSPEDSSIYLCSVQGALETQYFGPGTRLLVL.

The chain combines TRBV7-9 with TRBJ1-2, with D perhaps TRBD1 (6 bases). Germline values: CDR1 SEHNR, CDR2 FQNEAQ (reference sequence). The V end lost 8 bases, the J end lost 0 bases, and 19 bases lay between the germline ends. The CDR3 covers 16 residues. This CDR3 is CASSLDGGPTNYGYTF. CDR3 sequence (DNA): TGTGCCAGCTCACTCGACGGGGGGCCTACTAACTATGGCTACACCTTC.

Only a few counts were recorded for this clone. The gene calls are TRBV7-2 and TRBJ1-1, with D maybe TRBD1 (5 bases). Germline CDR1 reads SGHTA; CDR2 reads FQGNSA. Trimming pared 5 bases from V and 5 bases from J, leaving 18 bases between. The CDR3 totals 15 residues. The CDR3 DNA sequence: TGTGCCAGCAGCCCCCCGGGACCCGTCGGAACTGAAGCTTTCTTT. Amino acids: CASSPPGPVGTEAFF.

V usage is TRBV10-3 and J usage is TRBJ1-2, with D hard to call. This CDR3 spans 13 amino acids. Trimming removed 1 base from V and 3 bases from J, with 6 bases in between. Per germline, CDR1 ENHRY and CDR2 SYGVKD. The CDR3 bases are TGTGCCATCAGTGAGTTCAGAGACTATGGCTACACCTTC. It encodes CAISEFRDYGYTF.

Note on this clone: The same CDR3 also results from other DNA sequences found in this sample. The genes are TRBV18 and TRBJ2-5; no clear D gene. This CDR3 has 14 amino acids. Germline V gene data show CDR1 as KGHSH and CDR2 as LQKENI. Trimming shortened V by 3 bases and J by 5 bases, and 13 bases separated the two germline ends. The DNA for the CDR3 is TGTGCCAGCTCACCCCCAGGCTCCCAGGAGACCCAGTACTTC. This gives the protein CASSPPGSQETQYF.

The CDR3 loop is CSAPRTGGYNEQFF. The DNA for the CDR3 is TGCAGCGCCCCCCGGACCGGAGGCTACAATGAGCAGTTCTTC. The chain joins TRBV29-1 to TRBJ2-1; a possible D gene is TRBD2 (5 bases). Looked up from germline, CDR1 is SQVTM and CDR2 is ANQGSEA. V shed 7 bases and J shed 3 bases, with 16 bases lying between them. This CDR3 is 14 amino acids long.

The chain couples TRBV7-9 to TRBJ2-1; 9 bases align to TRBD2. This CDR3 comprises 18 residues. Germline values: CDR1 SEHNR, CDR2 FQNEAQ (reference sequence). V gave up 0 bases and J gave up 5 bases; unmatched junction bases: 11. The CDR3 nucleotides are TGTGCCAGCAGCTTAGCGCTGGGCAAAGCGGGGGGAAACAATGAGCAGTTCTTC. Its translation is CASSLALGKAGGNNEQFF.

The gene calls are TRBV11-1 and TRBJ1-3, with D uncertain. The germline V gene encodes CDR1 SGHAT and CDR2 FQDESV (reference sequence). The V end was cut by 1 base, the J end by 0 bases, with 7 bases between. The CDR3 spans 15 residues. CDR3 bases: TGTGCCAGCAGCTTAGGCGGGTACTCTGGAAACACCATATATTTT. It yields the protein CASSLGGYSGNTIYF.

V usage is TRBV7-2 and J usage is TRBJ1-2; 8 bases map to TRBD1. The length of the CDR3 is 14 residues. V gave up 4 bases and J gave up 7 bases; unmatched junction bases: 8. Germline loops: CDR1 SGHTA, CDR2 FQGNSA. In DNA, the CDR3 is TGTGCCAGCAGCTCTAACAGGGGGTGGAGTGGCTACACCTTC. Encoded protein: CASSSNRGWSGYTF.

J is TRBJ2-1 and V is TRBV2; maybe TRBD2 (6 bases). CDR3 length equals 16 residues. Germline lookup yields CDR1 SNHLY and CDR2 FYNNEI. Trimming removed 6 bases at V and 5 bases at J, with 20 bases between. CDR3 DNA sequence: TGTGCCAGCAGCCCACAGACCGGGACTTTCCACAATGAGCAGTTCTTC. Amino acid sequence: CASSPQTGTFHNEQFF.

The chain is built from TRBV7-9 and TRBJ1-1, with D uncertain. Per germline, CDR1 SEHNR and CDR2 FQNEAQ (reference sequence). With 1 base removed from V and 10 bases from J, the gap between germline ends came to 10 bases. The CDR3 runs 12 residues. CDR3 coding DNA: TGTGCCAGCAGCTTAGAAGCTTACGGAGCTTTCTTT. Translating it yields CASSLEAYGAFF.